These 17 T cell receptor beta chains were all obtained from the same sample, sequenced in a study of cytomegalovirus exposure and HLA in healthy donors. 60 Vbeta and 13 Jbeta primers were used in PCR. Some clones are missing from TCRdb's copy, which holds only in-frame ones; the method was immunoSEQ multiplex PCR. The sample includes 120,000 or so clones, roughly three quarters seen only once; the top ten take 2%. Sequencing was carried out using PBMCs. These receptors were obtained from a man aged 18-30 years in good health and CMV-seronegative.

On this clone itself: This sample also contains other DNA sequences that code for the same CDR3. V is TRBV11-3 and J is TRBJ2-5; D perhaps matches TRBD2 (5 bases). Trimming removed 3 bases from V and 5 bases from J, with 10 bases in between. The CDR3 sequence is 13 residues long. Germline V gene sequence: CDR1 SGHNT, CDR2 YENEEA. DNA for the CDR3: TGTGCCAGCAGCTTCAGCGGTGGGGAGACCCAGTACTTC. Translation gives CASSFSGGETQYF.

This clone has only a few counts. CDR3 sequence: CAISQDSLNQPQHF. The CDR3 coding sequence is TGTGCCATCAGCCAAGACAGCCTAAATCAGCCCCAGCATTTT. The chain combines TRBV10-3 with TRBJ1-5, with D perhaps matching TRBD1 (5 bases). This CDR3 has 14 amino acids. V was cut by 6 bases and J by 4 bases, with 13 bases left in between. Germline CDR1 and CDR2: ENHRY and SYGVKD.

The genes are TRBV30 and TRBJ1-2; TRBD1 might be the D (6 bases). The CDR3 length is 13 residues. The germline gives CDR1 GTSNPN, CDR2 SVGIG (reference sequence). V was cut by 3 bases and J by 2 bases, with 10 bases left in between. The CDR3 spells CAWRQQGNYGYTF. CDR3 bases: TGTGCCTGGAGACAACAGGGAAACTATGGCTACACCTTC.

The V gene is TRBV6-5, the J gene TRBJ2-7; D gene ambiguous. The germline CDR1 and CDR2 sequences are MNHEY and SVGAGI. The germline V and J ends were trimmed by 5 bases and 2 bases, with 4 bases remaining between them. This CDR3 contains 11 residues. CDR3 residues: CASSNTYEQYF. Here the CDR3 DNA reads TGTGCCAGCAGTAATACCTACGAGCAGTACTTC.

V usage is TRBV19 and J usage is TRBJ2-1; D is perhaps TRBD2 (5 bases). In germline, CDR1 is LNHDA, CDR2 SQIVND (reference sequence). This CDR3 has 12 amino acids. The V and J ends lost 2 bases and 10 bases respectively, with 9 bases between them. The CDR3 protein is CASSITRREQFF. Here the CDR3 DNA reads TGTGCCAGTAGTATAACTAGGAGGGAGCAGTTCTTC.

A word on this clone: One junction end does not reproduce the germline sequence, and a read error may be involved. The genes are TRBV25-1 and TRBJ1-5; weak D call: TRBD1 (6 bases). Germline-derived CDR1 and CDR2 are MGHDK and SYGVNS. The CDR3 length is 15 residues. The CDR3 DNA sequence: TGTGCCAGCAGTCCAGCAGGGACAAGCAATCAGCCCCGGCATTTT. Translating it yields CASSPAGTSNQPRHF.

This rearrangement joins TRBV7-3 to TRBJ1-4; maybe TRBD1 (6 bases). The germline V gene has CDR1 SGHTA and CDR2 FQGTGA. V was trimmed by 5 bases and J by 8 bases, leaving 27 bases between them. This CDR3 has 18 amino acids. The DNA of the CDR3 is TGTGCCAGCAGCCTACGGGGGGGGGCCTCGGAACTTTTAGAAAAACTGTTTTTT. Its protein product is CASSLRGGASELLEKLFF.

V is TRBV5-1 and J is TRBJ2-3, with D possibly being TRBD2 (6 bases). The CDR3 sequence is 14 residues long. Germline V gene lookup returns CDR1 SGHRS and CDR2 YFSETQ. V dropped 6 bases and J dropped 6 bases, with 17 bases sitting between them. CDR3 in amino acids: CASMMGGGADTQYF. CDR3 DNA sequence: TGCGCCAGCATGATGGGAGGTGGAGCGGATACGCAGTATTTT.

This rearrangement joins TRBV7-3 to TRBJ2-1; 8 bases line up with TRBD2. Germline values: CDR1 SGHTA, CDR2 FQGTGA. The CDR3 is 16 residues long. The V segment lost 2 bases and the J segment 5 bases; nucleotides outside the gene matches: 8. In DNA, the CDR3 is TGTGCCAGCAGCTTAGATTATCTAGCGGGCCACAATGAGCAGTTCTTC. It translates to CASSLDYLAGHNEQFF.

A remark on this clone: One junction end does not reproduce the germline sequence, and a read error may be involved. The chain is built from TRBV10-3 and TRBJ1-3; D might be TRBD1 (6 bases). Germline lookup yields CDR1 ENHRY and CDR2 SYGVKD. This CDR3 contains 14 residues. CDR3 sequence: CAISDQGSENAIYF. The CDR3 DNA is TGTGCCATCAGTGACCAGGGGTCGGAAAACGCCATATATTTT.

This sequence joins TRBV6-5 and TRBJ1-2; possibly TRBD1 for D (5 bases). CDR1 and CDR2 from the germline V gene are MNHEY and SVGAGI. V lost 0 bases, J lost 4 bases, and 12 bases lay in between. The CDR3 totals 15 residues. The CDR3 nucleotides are TGTGCCAGCAGTTACTCGCCAGGGAAGAGCTATGGCTACACCTTC. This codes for CASSYSPGKSYGYTF.

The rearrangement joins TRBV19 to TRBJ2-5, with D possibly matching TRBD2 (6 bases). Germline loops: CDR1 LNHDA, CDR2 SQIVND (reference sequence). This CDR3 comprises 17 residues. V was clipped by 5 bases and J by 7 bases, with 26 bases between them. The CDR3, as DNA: TGTGCCAGTAGTCCGGATTGGCGGGGTAACTACAAGTCGACCCAGTACTTC. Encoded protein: CASSPDWRGNYKSTQYF.

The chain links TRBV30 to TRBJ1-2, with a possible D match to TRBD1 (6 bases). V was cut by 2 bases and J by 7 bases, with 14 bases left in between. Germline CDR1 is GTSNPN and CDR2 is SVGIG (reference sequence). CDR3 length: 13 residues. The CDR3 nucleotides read TGTGCCTGGAGTCCTCAGGGGTTATCTGGCTACACCTTC. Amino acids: CAWSPQGLSGYTF. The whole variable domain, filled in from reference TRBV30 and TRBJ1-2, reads SQTIHQWPATLVQPVGSPLSLECTVEGTSNPNLYWYRQAAGRGLQLLFYSVGIGQISSEVPQNLSASRPQDRQFILSSKKLLLSDSGFYLCAWSPQGLSGYTFGSGTRLTVV.

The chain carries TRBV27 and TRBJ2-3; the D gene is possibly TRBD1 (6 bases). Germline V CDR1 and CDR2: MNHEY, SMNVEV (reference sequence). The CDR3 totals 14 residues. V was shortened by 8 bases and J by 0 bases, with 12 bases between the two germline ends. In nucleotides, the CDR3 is TGTGCCAGCGGTAGGGGGTTGAGCACAGATACGCAGTATTTT. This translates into CASGRGLSTDTQYF.

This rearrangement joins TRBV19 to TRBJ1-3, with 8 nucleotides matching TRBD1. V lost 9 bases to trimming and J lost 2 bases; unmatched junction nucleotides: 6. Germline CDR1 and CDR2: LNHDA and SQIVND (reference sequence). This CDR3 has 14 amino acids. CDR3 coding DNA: TGTGCCAGCAGAACAGGGGGTGCTGGAAACACCATATATTTT. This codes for CASRTGGAGNTIYF.

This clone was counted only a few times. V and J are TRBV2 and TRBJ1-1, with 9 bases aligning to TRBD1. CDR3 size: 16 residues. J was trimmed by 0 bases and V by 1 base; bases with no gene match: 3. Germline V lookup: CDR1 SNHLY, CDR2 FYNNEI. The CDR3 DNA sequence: TGTGCCAGCAGTGAAGAACAGGGGGCGGTGAACACTGAAGCTTTCTTT. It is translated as CASSEEQGAVNTEAFF.

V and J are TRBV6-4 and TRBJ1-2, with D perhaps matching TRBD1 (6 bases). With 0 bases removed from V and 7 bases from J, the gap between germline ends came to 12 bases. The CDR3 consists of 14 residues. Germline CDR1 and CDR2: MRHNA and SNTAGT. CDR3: CASSDSPTGCGYTF. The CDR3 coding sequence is TGTGCCAGCAGTGACTCCCCTACAGGGTGTGGCTACACCTTC.